Shown below are 9 T cell receptor beta chains from a single sample sequenced in a study of cytomegalovirus exposure and HLA in healthy donors. With 60 Vbeta and 13 Jbeta primers, the PCR was carried out. Repertoires were generated with immunoSEQ multiplex PCR, while TCRdb's copy carries only in-frame clones and drops some. This sample has around 140,000 clones, with approximately 87% found just once. The sample was PBMCs. These receptors all come from a man aged 40-50 years in good health and CMV-seronegative.

The V gene is TRBV11-2, the J gene TRBJ2-1; the match to TRBD1 covers 7 bases. CDR3 size: 14 residues. The ends lost 5 bases at V and 7 bases at J; junction bases unmatched: 8. CDR1 and CDR2 (germline): SGHAT, FQNNGV. The CDR3 nucleotides are TGTGCCAGCAGCCCCCTGGACAGGTGGAATGAGCAGTTCTTC. Translated, it gives CASSPLDRWNEQFF. The full variable domain, completed using reference TRBV11-2 and TRBJ2-1, is EAGVAQSPRYKIIEKRQSVAFWCNPISGHATLYWYQQILGQGPKLLIQFQNNGVVDDSQLPKDRFSAERLKGVDSTLKIQPAKLEDSAVYLCASSPLDRWNEQFFGPGTRLTVL.

J is TRBJ2-2 and V is TRBV29-1, with 7 bases aligning to TRBD1. The CDR3 runs to 16 residues. V gave up 0 bases and J gave up 2 bases; unmatched junction bases: 6. Germline V gives CDR1 SQVTM, CDR2 ANQGSEA. The CDR3 DNA sequence: TGCAGCGTTGAAGATCCAGGGACAGAAAACACCGGGGAGCTGTTTTTT. It codes for CSVEDPGTENTGELFF.

The V and J genes are TRBV19 and TRBJ2-7; the match to TRBD1 covers 7 bases. With 4 bases clipped from V and 2 bases from J, the junction kept 5 bases outside the gene matches. Germline CDR1 and CDR2: LNHDA and SQIVND (reference sequence). The CDR3 consists of 14 residues. DNA of the CDR3: TGTGCCAGTAGTACGCGACAGGGCACCTACGAGCAGTACTTC. It translates to CASSTRQGTYEQYF.

To note about this clone: Sequence at one end of the junction differs from germline and may be a read error. The chain carries TRBV7-7 and TRBJ2-5, with 13 positions matching TRBD2. This CDR3 has 16 amino acids. Germline CDR1 is SSHAT and CDR2 is FNYEAQ (reference sequence). CDR3 sequence (DNA): TGTGCTAGCAGCGTCGGGACTAGCGGGGCCCAAGAGACCCAGTACTTC. Residues: CASSVGTSGAQETQYF.

This clone has just a few counts. The genes are TRBV29-1 and TRBJ2-7; D is uncertain. The CDR3 contains 13 residues. The V end lost 4 bases, the J end lost 6 bases, and 16 bases lay between the germline ends. CDR1 and CDR2 from the germline V gene are SQVTM and ANQGSEA. The CDR3 nucleotides are TGCAGCGTTGGTTCTGCGGCTGCTGTCGAGCAGTACTTC. It is translated as CSVGSAAAVEQYF.

The chain joins TRBV6-5 to TRBJ2-7; D is perhaps TRBD1 (6 bases). The V and J ends lost 0 bases and 6 bases respectively, with 12 bases between them. Germline-derived CDR1 and CDR2 are MNHEY and SVGAGI. The CDR3 is made up of 14 amino acids. CDR3 coding DNA: TGTGCCAGCAGTTACTCGGGTCAGGGGAGCGAGCAGTACTTC. It translates to CASSYSGQGSEQYF.

The genes are TRBV5-6 and TRBJ1-1; TRBD1 agrees at 9 bases. The ends lost 0 bases at V and 0 bases at J; junction bases unmatched: 0. CDR1 is SGHDT, CDR2 YYEEEE, per germline. The CDR3 totals 15 residues. This chain's CDR3 is CASSLGQGVNTEAFF. CDR3 in DNA: TGTGCCAGCAGCTTGGGACAGGGGGTGAACACTGAAGCTTTCTTT.

This clone was counted only a few times. The chain has TRBV6-1 and TRBJ1-5; possible D gene TRBD1, 6 bases. V was cut by 2 bases and J by 1 base, with 12 bases left in between. This CDR3 is built from 16 residues. CDR1 MNHNS and CDR2 SASEGT come from the germline V gene. In DNA, the CDR3 is TGTGCCAGCAGTGAAACGGGGGGGGCGAGCAATCAGCCCCAGCATTTT. This sequence encodes CASSETGGASNQPQHF.

The rearrangement links TRBV14 to TRBJ2-1; 8 nucleotides agree with TRBD2. After removal of 4 bases from V and 6 bases from J, the junction contained 8 bases not matched to a gene. This CDR3 spans 15 amino acids. Germline V gives CDR1 SGHDN, CDR2 FVKESK. CDR3 loop: CASSPSGTSVNEQFF. CDR3 nucleotide sequence: TGTGCCAGCAGCCCCTCCGGGACTAGTGTCAATGAGCAGTTCTTC. The full variable domain, rest sourced from reference TRBV14 and TRBJ2-1, is EAGVTQFPSHSVIEKGQTVTLRCDPISGHDNLYWYRRVMGKEIKFLLHFVKESKQDESGMPNNRFLAERTGGTYSTLKVQPAELEDSGVYFCASSPSGTSVNEQFFGPGTRLTVL.